The 26 T cell receptor beta chains given below trace back to one sample, sequenced in a study of blood T cell repertoires in COVID-19 (dated by TCRdb to 2019 to 2021). Library construction relied on the immunoSEQ multiplex PCR assay. Imported from immuneACCESS, the table was reduced by TCRdb to in-frame sequences with V and J called. These copies leave out some clones; in studies compared against another copy, an unresolved V gene accounts for under half, and the cause of the remainder is not known. The sample has fewer than 200,000 clones on record, roughly 87% of them singletons. The ten biggest clones cover over 6% of the sample. The source material was peripheral blood. Source of these receptors: a woman in her 70s with COVID-19, enrolled during active disease.

V usage is TRBV11-3 and J usage is TRBJ2-1; TRBD2 agrees at 12 bases. The CDR3 is made up of 14 amino acids. Looked up from germline, CDR1 is SGHNT and CDR2 is YENEEA. Losses at the gene ends were 5 bases for V and 8 bases for J; bases not matched to a gene: 4. The CDR3 reads CASSRSSGRDEQFF. In DNA form, the CDR3 reads TGTGCCAGCAGCAGGTCTAGCGGGAGGGATGAGCAGTTCTTC.

The V call is TRBV7-3, the J call TRBJ2-1; 8 bases line up with TRBD1. The CDR3 totals 16 residues. V trimming: 5 bases; J trimming: 9 bases; junction bases outside the gene matches: 15. From germline, CDR1 is SGHTA and CDR2 FQGTGA. CDR3 in DNA: TGTGCCAGCAGCCCAGTCGGCCAGGGGGCGCAGGGTGAGCAGTTCTTC. Its translation: CASSPVGQGAQGEQFF.

The chain couples TRBV5-1 to TRBJ1-6; 9 bases align to TRBD1. J lost 7 bases, V lost 1 base, and 3 bases had no gene match. The CDR3 spans 15 residues. The germline CDR1 and CDR2 sequences are SGHRS and YFSETQ. This chain's CDR3 is CASSLIGQGNSPLHF. The CDR3 bases are TGCGCCAGCAGCTTGATCGGACAGGGGAATTCACCCCTCCACTTT. The variable domain in full, with the rest retrieved from reference TRBV5-1 and TRBJ1-6, is KAGVTQTPRYLIKTRGQQVTLSCSPISGHRSVSWYQQTPGQGLQFLFEYFSETQRNKGNFPGRFSGRQFSNSRSEMNVSTLELGDSALYLCASSLIGQGNSPLHFGNGTRLTVT.

J is TRBJ2-2 and V is TRBV7-2; 7 bases match TRBD1. The CDR3 contains 15 residues. Trimming cost V 2 bases and J 5 bases; bases outside gene matches: 5. CDR1 is SGHTA, CDR2 FQGNSA, per germline. CDR3: CASSLSTGPTGELFF. The CDR3 DNA reads as TGTGCCAGCAGCTTATCGACAGGGCCAACCGGGGAGCTGTTTTTT. The full variable domain, rest sourced from reference TRBV7-2 and TRBJ2-2, is GAGVSQSPSNKVTEKGKDVELRCDPISGHTALYWYRQSLGQGLEFLIYFQGNSAPDKSGLPSDRFSAERTGGSVSTLTIQRTQQEDSAVYLCASSLSTGPTGELFFGEGSRLTVL.

This clone was counted only a few times. J is TRBJ2-6 and V is TRBV5-1; 8 bases agree with TRBD1. In germline, CDR1 is SGHRS, CDR2 YFSETQ. Trimming took 4 bases from V and 2 from J; bases not matched to a gene: 5. CDR3 size: 16 residues. This chain's CDR3 is CASSTGQGAGANVLTF. The CDR3 coding sequence is TGCGCCAGCAGCACTGGACAGGGTGCTGGGGCCAACGTCCTGACTTTC.

For the CDR3, the DNA is TGTGCCAGCAGCCAAGAGAGGGGTGAGGGAGGCTCTGGCAATGAGCAGTTCTTC. Its protein product is CASSQERGEGGSGNEQFF. The chain carries TRBV3-1 (or the pseudogene TRBV3-2) and TRBJ2-1, with a weak D call TRBD2 (6 bases). The germline CDR1 and CDR2 sequences are LGHDT and YNNKEL (reference sequence). Trimming pared 0 bases from V and 6 bases from J, leaving 21 bases between. CDR3 length: 18 residues.

The chain carries TRBV5-4 and TRBJ2-7; D is unclear. V was cut by 0 bases and J by 3 bases, with 7 bases left in between. This CDR3 is 13 amino acids long. The germline CDR1 and CDR2 sequences are SGHNT and YYREEE (reference sequence). CDR3 sequence reads: CASSLGSVYEQYF. CDR3 bases: TGTGCCAGCAGCTTGGGGAGTGTCTACGAGCAGTACTTC.

CDR3 nucleotide sequence: TGCGCCAGCAGCGCCACCAGGGTAACTGGGGCCAACGTCCTGACTTTC. Protein product: CASSATRVTGANVLTF. The gene calls are TRBV5-1 and TRBJ2-6; possibly TRBD1 for D (5 bases). CDR3 size: 16 residues. Germline V gives CDR1 SGHRS, CDR2 YFSETQ. V was clipped by 4 bases and J by 2 bases, with 13 bases between them. The full variable domain, with the rest looked up from reference TRBV5-1 and TRBJ2-6, is KAGVTQTPRYLIKTRGQQVTLSCSPISGHRSVSWYQQTPGQGLQFLFEYFSETQRNKGNFPGRFSGRQFSNSRSEMNVSTLELGDSALYLCASSATRVTGANVLTFGAGSRLTVL.

This sequence joins TRBV5-1 and TRBJ2-1, with 9 bases aligning to TRBD2. Germline loops: CDR1 SGHRS, CDR2 YFSETQ. CDR3 length: 14 amino acids. With 5 bases clipped from V and 9 bases from J, the junction kept 9 bases outside the gene matches. In nucleotides, the CDR3 is TGCGCCAGCAGTCAATTAAGAGCGGGAGGTGAGCAGTTCTTC. This codes for CASSQLRAGGEQFF.

Only one count was recorded for this clone. The CDR3 DNA reads as TGTGCCAGCAGCCCAAAACTAGCTTTAGGCTCCTACGAGCAGTACTTC. This encodes CASSPKLALGSYEQYF. This chain uses TRBV16 with TRBJ2-7; D may be TRBD2 (6 bases). The germline V gene has CDR1 KGHSY and CDR2 FQNENV. This CDR3 has 16 residues. V was pared by 4 bases and J by 0 bases, with 16 bases between.

The chain employs TRBV11-1 and TRBJ1-1; 7 bases match TRBD1. V dropped 1 base and J dropped 1; count of bases not matched to a gene: 6. CDR1 and CDR2 (germline): SGHAT, FQDESV (reference sequence). CDR3 size: 16 residues. CDR3 loop: CASSLGRQGTNTEAFF. CDR3 bases: TGTGCCAGCAGCTTAGGGCGACAGGGAACGAACACTGAAGCTTTCTTT. The complete variable domain, with remaining parts taken from reference TRBV11-1 and TRBJ1-1, reads EAEVAQSPRYKITEKSQAVAFWCDPISGHATLYWYRQILGQGPELLVQFQDESVVDDSQLPKDRFSAERLKGVDSTLKIQPAELGDSAMYLCASSLGRQGTNTEAFFGQGTRLTVV.

V gene TRBV7-9 combines with J gene TRBJ2-1; TRBD2 aligns across 11 bases. CDR1 and CDR2 from the germline V gene are SEHNR and FQNEAQ (reference sequence). The CDR3 sequence is 16 residues long. With V trimmed by 5 bases and J by 1 base, 4 bases remained unmatched. The CDR3 loop is CASSRGTSGSYNEQFF. The CDR3 coding sequence is TGTGCCAGCAGCCGCGGGACTAGCGGTTCCTACAATGAGCAGTTCTTC.

The chain links TRBV6-2 or TRBV6-3 to TRBJ2-3, with 7 bases aligning to TRBD2. The CDR3 runs to 14 residues. Trimming at V came to 2 bases and at J to 2 bases, leaving 1 base not matched to a gene. Germline V gives CDR1 MNHEY, CDR2 SVGEGT. CDR3 in amino acids: CASSYSGATDTQYF. The CDR3 nucleotides are TGTGCCAGCAGTTACAGCGGGGCCACAGATACGCAGTATTTT.

The chain uses TRBV21-1 and TRBJ2-7; the table's D call, TRBD2, has no DNA check behind it. TRBV21-1 is annotated as a pseudogene. This CDR3 spans 16 amino acids. The CDR3 nucleotides read TGTGCCAGCAGCAAGCTGAGCGGAGCGGCGTCCTACGAGCAGTACTTC. Translated, it gives CASSKLSGAASYEQYF.

V and J are TRBV6-2 or TRBV6-3 and TRBJ2-7; D possibly corresponds to TRBD1 (7 bases). Deletions cut 6 bases from V and 2 bases from J, with 17 bases between. Germline CDR1 and CDR2: MNHEY and SVGEGT. The CDR3 is 15 residues long. For the CDR3, the DNA is TGTGCCAGCAGCTCGACAGGGCCGGGGGCCTACGAGCAGTACTTC. This translates into CASSSTGPGAYEQYF.

V and J are TRBV7-9 and TRBJ2-7, with 7 bases lining up with TRBD1. With V trimmed by 5 bases and J by 7 bases, 11 bases remained unmatched. The CDR3 length is 14 residues. Germline V gives CDR1 SEHNR, CDR2 FQNEAQ (reference sequence). The CDR3: CASSPTGPTGEQYF. In DNA, the CDR3 is TGTGCCAGCAGCCCGACAGGGCCAACTGGGGAGCAGTACTTC.

This chain connects TRBV19 to TRBJ2-1, with 8 bases that match TRBD2. The CDR3 is 18 amino acids. Germline CDR1 reads LNHDA; CDR2 reads SQIVND (reference sequence). J lost 9 bases, V lost 5 bases, and 21 bases had no gene match. The CDR3: CASSSASLGTRGTREQFF. CDR3 in DNA: TGTGCCAGTAGTTCTGCGAGCCTGGGGACTAGAGGTACCCGTGAGCAGTTCTTC.

The chain recombines TRBV6-6 with TRBJ1-5; 7 bases map to TRBD1. Germline trimming cut 9 bases from V and 0 bases from J; bases unmatched to any gene: 5. Germline V lookup: CDR1 MNHNY, CDR2 SVGAGI (reference sequence). This CDR3 region has 14 residues. CDR3 in DNA: TGTGCCAGTTCACAGGGGAATAGCAATCAGCCCCAGCATTTT. This gives the protein CASSQGNSNQPQHF.

The rearrangement joins TRBV24-1 to TRBJ1-1; D unresolved. Trimming cost V 3 bases and J 5 bases, with 6 bases left between them. This CDR3 region has 12 residues. The germline V gene encodes CDR1 KGHDR and CDR2 SFDVKD. DNA for the CDR3: TGTGCCACCAGTGATCCCGGGACTGAAGCTTTCTTT. Encoded protein: CATSDPGTEAFF.

The genes are TRBV6-2 or TRBV6-3 and TRBJ2-7; TRBD1 agrees at 7 bases. CDR3 length: 17 amino acids. V lost 2 bases, J lost 5 bases, and 15 bases stayed unmatched. CDR1 and CDR2 from the germline V gene are MNHEY and SVGEGT. DNA of the CDR3: TGTGCCAGCAGTTACCCAATGACAGGGTATCAACTAGACGAGCAGTACTTC. Amino acid sequence: CASSYPMTGYQLDEQYF.

This rearrangement joins TRBV28 to TRBJ1-2, with D possibly being TRBD1 (6 bases). The CDR3 loop spans 14 amino acids. Germline V gene sequence: CDR1 MDHEN, CDR2 SYDVKM. Between the trimmed V and J ends, which lost 6 bases and 2 bases, there was a span of 13 bases. The CDR3 DNA is TGTGCCAGCAGCCCTGGAACAGGGAACTATGGCTACACCTTC. Translation gives CASSPGTGNYGYTF.

Comments on this clone: Different DNA sequences within this sample yield the same CDR3. CDR3 DNA sequence: TGTGCCAGCAGCTTGACTAGCAGCTACAATGAGCAGTTCTTC. It translates to CASSLTSSYNEQFF. The V gene is TRBV7-2, the J gene TRBJ2-1; 7 nucleotides line up with TRBD2. CDR3 length: 14 residues. CDR1 is SGHTA and CDR2 is FQGNSA in the germline V gene. The V segment lost 3 bases and the J segment 3 bases; nucleotides outside the gene matches: 2.

This chain connects TRBV28 to TRBJ1-3, with D tentatively TRBD1 (5 bases). V dropped 3 bases and J dropped 5 bases, with 17 bases sitting between them. The CDR3 covers 16 residues. Per the germline V gene, CDR1 is MDHEN and CDR2 is SYDVKM. The CDR3 region is CASSLGPGRERNTIYF. The CDR3 DNA sequence: TGTGCCAGCAGTTTGGGACCGGGACGGGAGAGAAACACCATATATTTT.

This clone appeared a single time. The chain employs TRBV5-1 and TRBJ2-2; 13 nucleotides match TRBD2. This CDR3 has 15 amino acids. Unmatched junction bases numbered 2, after V lost 3 bases and J lost 6 bases. Germline V lookup: CDR1 SGHRS, CDR2 YFSETQ. Here the CDR3 DNA reads TGCGCCAGCAGCTCACTAGCGGGAGGGGCCGGGGAGCTGTTTTTT. Amino acid sequence: CASSSLAGGAGELFF.

This clone was found once. V usage is TRBV12-3 or TRBV12-4 and J usage is TRBJ1-6, with D uncertain. This CDR3 has 13 residues. V gave up 0 bases and J gave up 8 bases, with 5 bases separating them. The CDR3, as DNA: TGTGCCAGCAGTTTAGCCTCCGATTCACCCCTCCACTTT. Protein product: CASSLASDSPLHF.

The sample holds one count of this clone. The chain links TRBV24-1 to TRBJ1-1, with TRBD1 matching 7 bases. V lost 12 bases to trimming and J lost 4 bases; unmatched junction nucleotides: 4. The CDR3 is 11 residues long. Looked up from germline, CDR1 is KGHDR and CDR2 is SFDVKD. CDR3 loop: CASSGGTEAFF. The DNA of the CDR3 is TGTGCCTCTTCAGGGGGCACTGAAGCTTTCTTT.